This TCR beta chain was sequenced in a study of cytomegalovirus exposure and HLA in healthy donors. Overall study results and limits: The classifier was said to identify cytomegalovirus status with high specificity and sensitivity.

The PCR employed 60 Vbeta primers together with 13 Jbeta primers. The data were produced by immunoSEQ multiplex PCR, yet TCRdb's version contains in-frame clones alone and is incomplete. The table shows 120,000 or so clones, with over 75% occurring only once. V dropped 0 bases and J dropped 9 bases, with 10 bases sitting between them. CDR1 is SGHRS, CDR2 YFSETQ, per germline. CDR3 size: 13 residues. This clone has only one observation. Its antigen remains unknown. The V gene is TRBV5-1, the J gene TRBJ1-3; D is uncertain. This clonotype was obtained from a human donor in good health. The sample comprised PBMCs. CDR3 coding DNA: TGCGCCAGCAGCTTGGGAGGGATCGGCACCATATATTTT. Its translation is CASSLGGIGTIYF.